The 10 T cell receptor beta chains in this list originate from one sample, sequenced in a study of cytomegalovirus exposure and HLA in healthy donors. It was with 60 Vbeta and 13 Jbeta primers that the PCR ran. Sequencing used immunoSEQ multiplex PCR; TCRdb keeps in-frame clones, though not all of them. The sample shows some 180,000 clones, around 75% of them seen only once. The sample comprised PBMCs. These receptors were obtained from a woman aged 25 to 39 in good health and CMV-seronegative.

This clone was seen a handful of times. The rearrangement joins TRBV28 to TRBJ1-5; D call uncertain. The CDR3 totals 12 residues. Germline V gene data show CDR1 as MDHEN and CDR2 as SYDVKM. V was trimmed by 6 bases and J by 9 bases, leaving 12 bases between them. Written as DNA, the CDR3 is TGTGCCAGCAGCCCCCCAACTCGGCCCCAGCATTTT. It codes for CASSPPTRPQHF.

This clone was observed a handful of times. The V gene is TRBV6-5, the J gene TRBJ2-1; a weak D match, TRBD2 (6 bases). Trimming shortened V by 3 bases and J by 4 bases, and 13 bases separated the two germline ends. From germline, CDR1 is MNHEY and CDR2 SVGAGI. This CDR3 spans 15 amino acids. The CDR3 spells CASSYRGLPYNEQFF. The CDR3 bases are TGTGCCAGCAGTTATAGGGGACTCCCATACAATGAGCAGTTCTTC.

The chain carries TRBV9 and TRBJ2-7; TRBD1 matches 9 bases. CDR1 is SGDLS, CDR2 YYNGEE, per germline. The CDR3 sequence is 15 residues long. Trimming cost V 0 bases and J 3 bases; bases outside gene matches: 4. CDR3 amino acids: CASSVASGQGYEQYF. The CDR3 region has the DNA TGTGCCAGCAGCGTAGCTTCGGGACAGGGCTACGAGCAGTACTTC.

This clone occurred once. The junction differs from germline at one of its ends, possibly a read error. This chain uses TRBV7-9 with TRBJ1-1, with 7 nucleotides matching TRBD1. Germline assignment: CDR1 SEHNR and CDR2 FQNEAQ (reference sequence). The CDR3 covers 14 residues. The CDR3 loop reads CASRLGGQNTEAFF. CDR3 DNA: TGTGCCAGCAGATTAGGGGGCCAGAACACTGAAGCTTTCTTT.

The CDR3, as DNA: TGTGCCAGCAACGGCGGGAGGGTTTACAATGAGCAGTTCTTC. Translating gives CASNGGRVYNEQFF. The chain links TRBV2 to TRBJ2-1, with TRBD2 matching 9 bases. The CDR3 covers 14 residues. Germline-derived CDR1 and CDR2 are SNHLY and FYNNEI. V lost 7 bases, J lost 4 bases, and 5 bases stayed unmatched.

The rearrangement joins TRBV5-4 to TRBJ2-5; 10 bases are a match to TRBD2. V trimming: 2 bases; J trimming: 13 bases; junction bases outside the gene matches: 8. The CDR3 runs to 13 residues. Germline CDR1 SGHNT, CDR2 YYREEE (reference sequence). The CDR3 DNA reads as TGTGCCAGCAGCTTCAGCGGGGGGGCCCTTGGGTACTTC. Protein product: CASSFSGGALGYF.

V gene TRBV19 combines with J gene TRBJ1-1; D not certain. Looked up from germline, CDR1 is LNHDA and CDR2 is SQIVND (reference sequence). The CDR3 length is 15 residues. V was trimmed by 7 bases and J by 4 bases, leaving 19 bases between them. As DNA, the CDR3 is TGTGCCAGTAACCGGCCGAACTCTGCGGCCACTGAAGCTTTCTTT. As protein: CASNRPNSAATEAFF.

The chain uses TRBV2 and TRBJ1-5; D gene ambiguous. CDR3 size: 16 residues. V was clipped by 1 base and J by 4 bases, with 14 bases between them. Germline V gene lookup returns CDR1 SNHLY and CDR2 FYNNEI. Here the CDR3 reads CASSEGSSRGNQPQHF. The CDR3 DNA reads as TGTGCCAGCAGTGAAGGATCCTCCCGGGGAAATCAGCCCCAGCATTTT.

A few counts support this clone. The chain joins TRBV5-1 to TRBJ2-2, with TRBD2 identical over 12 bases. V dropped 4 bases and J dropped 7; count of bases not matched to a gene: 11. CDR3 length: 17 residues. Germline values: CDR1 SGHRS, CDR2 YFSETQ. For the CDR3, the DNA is TGCGCCAGCAGCGCTGGGCGACTAGCGGGGGCTATCGGGGAGCTGTTTTTT. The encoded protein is CASSAGRLAGAIGELFF.

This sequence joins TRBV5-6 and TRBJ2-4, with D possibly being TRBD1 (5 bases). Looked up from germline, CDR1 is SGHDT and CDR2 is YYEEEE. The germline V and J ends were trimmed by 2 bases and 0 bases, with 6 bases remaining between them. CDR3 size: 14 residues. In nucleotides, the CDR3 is TGTGCCAGCAGCTTTAGGGGAGCCAAAAACATTCAGTACTTC. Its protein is CASSFRGAKNIQYF.